There are many counts of the clone carrying this T cell receptor (beta chain). Its antigen is unknown. These data originate in a study of regulatory T cells in long-lasting Graves disease. General study findings and limits: With some 2,500 shared public clonotypes, persistent patients exceeded new patients, who shared just over 950. Segments TRBV28, TRBJ1-2 and TRBJ2-5 showed preferential usage in persistent disease.

J gave up 2 bases and V 5 bases, and 2 bases lay outside the gene matches. CDR1 and CDR2 from the germline V gene are PRHDT and FYEKMQ (reference sequence). The CDR3 runs to 16 residues. iRepertoire HTBI primers and Arm-PCR of CDR3 regions built TCR beta libraries. MiXCR, run by TCRdb on the multiplex PCR reads, gives a single entry per CDR3 protein. Counted here are 440,000 or so distinct CDR3 sequences, about a sixth occurring once; the ten biggest clones make up roughly a tenth. Time point reported: newly diagnosed GD, antithyroid drugs for less than 3 months. PBMC RNA was the source of the TCR library. The same data also went into a second study, on T cells in Graves' hyperthyroidism and ophthalmopathy. This second report adds: The study used the HTBI primer set for a first-round RT-PCR of the TCR CDR3.

This TCR was recovered from a woman aged 25 to 39 with Graves disease. The chain couples TRBV13 to TRBJ2-1; TRBD2 matches at 14 bases. Sequencing was performed on peripheral blood mononuclear cells (PBMCs), taken at new diagnosis, from a patient treated with antithyroid drugs. The CDR3 here is CASSPGLAGAYNEQFF. The CDR3 nucleotides are TGTGCCAGCAGCCCGGGACTAGCGGGAGCCTACAATGAGCAGTTCTTC.